The rows below give T cell receptor beta chains drawn from one sample of a study of CD8 T cells in ankylosing spondylitis. Each CDR3 protein gets one entry after TCRdb re-called the 5' RACE reads with MiXCR. The table lists roughly 100,000 distinct CDR3 sequences, approximately 25% of them singletons, with roughly an eighth in the top ten. Sequencing input: synovial fluid, either unsorted or a sorted T cell fraction (not recorded which). Every receptor here comes from a male donor with ankylosing spondylitis. Both conserved end residues are part of each CDR3. Each record gives: clone size, V gene, CDR3 protein. Where a row states a size, it is once, few, many or the class of an expanded clone; other rows omit it.

clone_size: few; v_call: TRBV5-1; cdr3_aa: CASSPGQGTNEQFF
clone_size: .; v_call: TRBV7-2; cdr3_aa: CASSLVQGNSPLHF
clone_size: few; v_call: TRBV10-1; cdr3_aa: CASSGRPRSYNEQFF
clone_size: many; v_call: TRBV9; cdr3_aa: CASSVSLAGGSSTDTQYF
clone_size: few; v_call: TRBV12-3/TRBV12-4; cdr3_aa: CASSTGGEGQPQHF
clone_size: many; v_call: TRBV2; cdr3_aa: CASSTTTGENTGELFF
clone_size: .; v_call: TRBV6-5; cdr3_aa: CASSYMTSTDTQYF
clone_size: .; v_call: TRBV11-2; cdr3_aa: CASSVRGPGGSPLHF
clone_size: .; v_call: TRBV11-2; cdr3_aa: CASSLAGMNYGYTF
clone_size: few; v_call: TRBV4-1; cdr3_aa: CASSQGLALYNEQFF
clone_size: .; v_call: TRBV11-2; cdr3_aa: CASSSLSGTGVQNTEAFF
clone_size: .; v_call: TRBV27; cdr3_aa: CASSSLDSQETQYF
clone_size: .; v_call: TRBV3-1; cdr3_aa: CASSQDSTGELFF
clone_size: few; v_call: TRBV20-1; cdr3_aa: CSATGLAVPFF
clone_size: few; v_call: TRBV10-1; cdr3_aa: CATRGSGANVLTF
clone_size: .; v_call: TRBV5-4; cdr3_aa: CASMEAVGGYTF
clone_size: .; v_call: TRBV7-7; cdr3_aa: CASSSGQGPHEKLFF
clone_size: .; v_call: TRBV12-3/TRBV12-4; cdr3_aa: CASRKRTGGAYGYTF
clone_size: .; v_call: TRBV19; cdr3_aa: CASRQTGLDTEAFF
clone_size: .; v_call: TRBV20-1; cdr3_aa: CSARDWQPNQPQHF
clone_size: .; v_call: TRBV5-1; cdr3_aa: CASSLEVGRGTGELFF
clone_size: few; v_call: TRBV6-1; cdr3_aa: CASSPPRDRNTIYF
clone_size: few; v_call: TRBV11-3; cdr3_aa: CASSLARQFGFVQFF
clone_size: .; v_call: TRBV2; cdr3_aa: CASLDRAVRNTEAFF
clone_size: .; v_call: TRBV7-8; cdr3_aa: CASSPAWTLNEQFF
clone_size: .; v_call: TRBV7-9; cdr3_aa: CASSRGIAATGELFF
clone_size: .; v_call: TRBV11-2; cdr3_aa: CASSRSGAALRGISYEQYF
clone_size: few; v_call: TRBV29-1; cdr3_aa: CSVGTRLSKSGYTF
clone_size: .; v_call: TRBV3-1; cdr3_aa: CASRHGTAPATDTQYF
clone_size: .; v_call: TRBV14; cdr3_aa: CASSLLVEGTHNEQFF
clone_size: many; v_call: TRBV4-1; cdr3_aa: CASSPRGAWEETQYF
clone_size: few; v_call: TRBV7-9; cdr3_aa: CASSLEYEQFF
clone_size: .; v_call: TRBV18; cdr3_aa: CASSPSGGKGEKLFF
clone_size: many; v_call: TRBV20-1; cdr3_aa: CSAQPLATVFYNEQFF
clone_size: many; v_call: TRBV19; cdr3_aa: CASSIGGGRDEQFF
clone_size: many; v_call: TRBV18; cdr3_aa: CASSPSAGEYTGELFF
clone_size: .; v_call: TRBV24-1; cdr3_aa: CATSDSGTDNSPLHF
clone_size: .; v_call: TRBV5-6; cdr3_aa: CASSIGSQETQYF
clone_size: few; v_call: TRBV5-1; cdr3_aa: CASSLGLAGGADEQFF
clone_size: .; v_call: TRBV9; cdr3_aa: CASSAGASRGYNSPLHF
clone_size: many; v_call: TRBV4-2; cdr3_aa: CASSPPSIAGDPDEQFF
clone_size: .; v_call: TRBV4-2; cdr3_aa: CASSQGVDREETQYF
clone_size: many; v_call: TRBV20-1; cdr3_aa: CSASRGEEDNEQFF
clone_size: .; v_call: TRBV19; cdr3_aa: CASTGGRMNTGELFF
clone_size: .; v_call: TRBV5-5; cdr3_aa: CASSGATGEGETQYF
clone_size: many; v_call: TRBV5-1; cdr3_aa: CASSAYIPGLATDNEQFF
clone_size: medium-sized; v_call: TRBV5-1; cdr3_aa: CASSKQGKTGELFF
clone_size: .; v_call: TRBV9; cdr3_aa: CASSVAGYMNTEAFF
clone_size: few; v_call: TRBV3-1; cdr3_aa: CASSQVPDYEQYF
clone_size: .; v_call: TRBV20-1; cdr3_aa: CSAAGPYEQYF
clone_size: medium-sized; v_call: TRBV7-2; cdr3_aa: CASSPFYSGANVLTF
clone_size: many; v_call: TRBV7-9; cdr3_aa: CASSLASPEQFF
clone_size: .; v_call: TRBV24-1; cdr3_aa: CATSGQTGGTNQETQYF
clone_size: .; v_call: TRBV5-6; cdr3_aa: CASIMGSTRDTGELFF
clone_size: once; v_call: TRBV5-4; cdr3_aa: CASSFTRVADTQYF